This T cell receptor (beta chain) was identified in a study of T cell clones after liver transplantation. About the study: Immunosuppression withdrawal was tried within 2 years after liver transplantation in this trial. Standard immunosuppression, with no induction, continued until 12-24 months after transplant.

This CDR3 is 14 amino acids long. In germline, CDR1 is GTSNPN, CDR2 SVGIG (reference sequence). The V end was cut by 2 bases, the J end by 0 bases, with 10 bases between. Study-wide results and caveats: The donor-reactive repertoire was only partly measurable in a couple of subjects, lacking donor cells. Graft donor-reactive T cells possibly entered the graft instead of undergoing deletion.

Profiled with immunoSEQ multiplex PCR; TCRdb holds only in-frame clones, not every one. The table includes 45,000 to 60,000 clones, 60% to 75% detected once. Remarks on this clone: Its antigen is as yet unknown.

The rearrangement links TRBV30 to TRBJ1-2; unclear D gene. The starting material was CD4+ T cells from blood, obtained at the 22-month timepoint. The TCR sequence derives from a human patient who received a liver transplant. Some T cells could come from the graft donor. DNA for the CDR3: TGTGCCTGGAGTATACCCCCCGCTAACTATGGCTACACCTTC. Encoded protein: CAWSIPPANYGYTF.